The clone carrying this T cell receptor beta chain was found once. Here immunoSEQ multiplex PCR was the method, and the copy in TCRdb shows in-frame clones only, minus some. The table records a few hundred thousand clones, around 89% of them present only once. Losses at the gene ends were 4 bases for V and 3 bases for J; bases not matched to a gene: 4. Per germline, CDR1 SGHRS and CDR2 YFSETQ. The CDR3 totals 14 residues. Cohorts were determined from participant-reported clinical history. The record originates from a study of blood T cell repertoires in COVID-19. Study in general: Acute-phase and convalescent COVID-19 samples originated in the United States, Italy and Spain. Sources were T cells, B-cell-depleted T cells, or PBMCs; the material itself was cDNA or gDNA.

The clonotype comes from a woman aged 18-29 years in a cohort exposed to, infected with or recovered from COVID-19 (not recorded which). Sequencing was performed on PBMCs or T cells enriched from blood (not recorded which). The chain couples TRBV5-1 to TRBJ2-3; 8 nucleotides agree with TRBD1. As DNA, the CDR3 is TGCGCCAGCAGCACGGACAGGGTAACAGATACGCAGTATTTT. Protein product: CASSTDRVTDTQYF.